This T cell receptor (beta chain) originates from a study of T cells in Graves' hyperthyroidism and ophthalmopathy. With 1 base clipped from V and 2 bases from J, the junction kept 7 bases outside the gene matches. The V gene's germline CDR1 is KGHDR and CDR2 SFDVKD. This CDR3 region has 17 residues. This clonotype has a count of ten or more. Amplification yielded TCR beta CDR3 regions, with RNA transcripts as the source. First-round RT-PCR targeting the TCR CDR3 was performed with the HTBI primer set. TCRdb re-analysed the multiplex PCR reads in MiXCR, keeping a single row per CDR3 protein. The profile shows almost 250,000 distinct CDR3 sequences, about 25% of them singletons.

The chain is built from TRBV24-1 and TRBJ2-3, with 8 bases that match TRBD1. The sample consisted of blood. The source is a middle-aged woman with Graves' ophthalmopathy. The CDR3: CATSDFGQGSPTDTQYF. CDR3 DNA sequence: TGTGCCACCAGTGATTTCGGACAGGGCAGCCCCACAGATACGCAGTATTTT.